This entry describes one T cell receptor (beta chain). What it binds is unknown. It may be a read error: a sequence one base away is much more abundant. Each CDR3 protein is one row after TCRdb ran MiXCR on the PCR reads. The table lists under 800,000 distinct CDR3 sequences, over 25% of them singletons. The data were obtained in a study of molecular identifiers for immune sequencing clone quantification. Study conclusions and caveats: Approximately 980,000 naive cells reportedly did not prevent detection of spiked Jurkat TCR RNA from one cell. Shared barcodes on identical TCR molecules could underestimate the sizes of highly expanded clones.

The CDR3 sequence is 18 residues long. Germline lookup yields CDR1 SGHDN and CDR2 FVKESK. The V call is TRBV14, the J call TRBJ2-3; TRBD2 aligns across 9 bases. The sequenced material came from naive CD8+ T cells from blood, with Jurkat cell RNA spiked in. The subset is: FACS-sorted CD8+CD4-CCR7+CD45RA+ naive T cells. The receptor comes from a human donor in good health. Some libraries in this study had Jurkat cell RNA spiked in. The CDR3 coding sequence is TGTGCCAGCAGCCAAGATTCGAGACTAGCGGTTTCCACAGATACGCGGTATTTT. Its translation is CASSQDSRLAVSTDTRYF.